A single sample gave rise to the 25 T cell receptor beta chains below, sequenced in a study of OX40 agonist ivuxolimab in advanced cancers. Produced via immunoSEQ multiplex PCR; TCRdb's table is partial and in-frame only. The sample records about 84,000 clones, 75% to 90% being singletons. The material sequenced was CD4+ or CD8+ T cells sorted from blood, taken in a trial of the OX40 agonist ivuxolimab. The receptors shown here come from an adult with an advanced solid tumor such as melanoma, head and neck, liver or kidney cancer.

The chain is built from TRBV7-9 and TRBJ2-3; the match to TRBD2 covers 9 bases. The ends lost 5 bases at V and 0 bases at J; junction bases unmatched: 3. The CDR3 has 15 residues. Germline-derived CDR1 and CDR2 are SEHNR and FQNEAQ (reference sequence). The CDR3 region is CASSPSGVSTDTQYF. In DNA form, the CDR3 reads TGTGCCAGCAGCCCTAGCGGGGTTAGCACAGATACGCAGTATTTT. The complete variable domain, with remaining parts taken from reference TRBV7-9 and TRBJ2-3, reads DTGVSQNPRHKITKRGQNVTFRCDPISEHNRLYWYRQTLGQGPEFLTYFQNEAQLEKSRLLSDRFSAERPKGSFSTLEIQRTEQGDSAMYLCASSPSGVSTDTQYFGPGTRLTVL.

This chain links TRBV2 with TRBJ1-1; possibly TRBD1 for D (6 bases). Trimming stripped 7 bases from V and 5 bases from J, with 17 bases between. Per germline, CDR1 SNHLY and CDR2 FYNNEI. The CDR3 contains 14 residues. CDR3 amino acids: CASTPRGGRTEAFF. CDR3 DNA sequence: TGTGCCAGCACTCCAAGGGGGGGGAGGACTGAAGCTTTCTTT. The full variable domain, completed using reference TRBV2 and TRBJ1-1, is EPEVTQTPSHQVTQMGQEVILRCVPISNHLYFYWYRQILGQKVEFLVSFYNNEISEKSEIFDDQFSVERPDGSNFTLKIRSTKLEDSAMYFCASTPRGGRTEAFFGQGTRLTVV.

The J gene is TRBJ1-3, the V gene TRBV11-3; no clear D gene. Germline-derived CDR1 and CDR2 are SGHNT and YENEEA. The CDR3 length is 14 residues. V was trimmed by 1 base and J by 3 bases, leaving 7 bases between them. In DNA form, the CDR3 reads TGTGCCAGCAGCTTAGGAGGATTTGGAAACACCATATATTTT. Translation gives CASSLGGFGNTIYF.

The rearrangement links TRBV28 to TRBJ1-1; maybe TRBD1 (5 bases). V was trimmed by 6 bases and J by 11 bases, leaving 22 bases between them. Looked up from germline, CDR1 is MDHEN and CDR2 is SYDVKM. The CDR3 covers 14 residues. The CDR3 region has the DNA TGTGCCAGCAGCATACACCGGGACGCGACGGGGGCTTTCTTT. The encoded protein is CASSIHRDATGAFF.

In DNA, the CDR3 is TGTGCCAGTGAAAGGGACAGGGCGCAGAATTCACCCCTCCACTTT. It encodes CASERDRAQNSPLHF. The rearrangement uses TRBV19 and TRBJ1-6; 9 nucleotides match TRBD1. From germline, CDR1 is LNHDA and CDR2 SQIVND (reference sequence). This CDR3 has 15 residues. The ends lost 8 bases at V and 7 bases at J; junction bases unmatched: 9.

The chain combines TRBV5-5 with TRBJ2-2, with 8 bases lining up with TRBD1. Germline values: CDR1 SGHKS, CDR2 YYEKEE (reference sequence). The junction had 6 bases not matched to a gene; V was cut back by 4 bases and J by 7 bases. The CDR3 length is 14 residues. The CDR3, as DNA: TGTGCCAGCAGCCAGGGGGCATTGGTCGGGGAGCTGTTTTTT. Its protein product is CASSQGALVGELFF. Combining the CDR3 with reference TRBV5-5 and TRBJ2-2 gives the whole variable domain DAGVTQSPTHLIKTRGQQVTLRCSPISGHKSVSWYQQVLGQGPQFIFQYYEKEERGRGNFPDRFSARQFPNYSSELNVNALLLGDSALYLCASSQGALVGELFFGEGSRLTVL.

The chain combines TRBV18 with TRBJ2-7; tentative D call: TRBD1 (6 bases). V lost 3 bases to trimming and J lost 3 bases, with 12 bases between them. The CDR3 totals 14 residues. Germline V lookup: CDR1 KGHSH, CDR2 LQKENI. This CDR3 reads CASSPRDNNYEQYV. The CDR3 DNA is TGTGCCAGCTCACCCCGGGACAACAACTACGAGCAGTACGTC.

The CDR3 sequence: CASSSQGLSGANEKLFF. Written as DNA, the CDR3 is TGTGCCAGCAGTTCACAGGGGCTGTCGGGGGCTAATGAAAAACTGTTTTTT. The chain links TRBV28 to TRBJ1-4, with 7 bases that match TRBD1. This CDR3 is built from 17 residues. CDR1 and CDR2 from the germline V gene are MDHEN and SYDVKM. V shed 4 bases and J 3 bases; nucleotides not matched to a gene: 11. The full variable domain, its missing parts supplied by reference TRBV28 and TRBJ1-4, is DVKVTQSSRYLVKRTGEKVFLECVQDMDHENMFWYRQDPGLGLRLIYFSYDVKMKEKGDIPEGYSVSREKKERFSLILESASTNQTSMYLCASSSQGLSGANEKLFFGSGTQLSVL.

The V gene is TRBV11-2, the J gene TRBJ2-3; D perhaps matches TRBD1 (6 bases). CDR3 length: 14 residues. Germline V gene sequence: CDR1 SGHAT, CDR2 FQNNGV. Trimming took 4 bases from V and 7 from J, leaving 15 bases between them. The CDR3 nucleotides read TGTGCCAGCAGCTCCCTAGGGGGTAGCAATACGCAGTATTTT. Its protein is CASSSLGGSNTQYF.

The V and J genes are TRBV19 and TRBJ1-3; D remains ambiguous. V was pared by 3 bases and J by 0 bases, with 6 bases between. The CDR3 has 14 residues. The germline V gene encodes CDR1 LNHDA and CDR2 SQIVND (reference sequence). The DNA of the CDR3 is TGTGCCAGTAGTATCCCCGGCTCTGGAAACACCATATATTTT. It translates to CASSIPGSGNTIYF. Together with reference TRBV19 and TRBJ1-3, the CDR3 gives the full variable domain: DGGITQSPKYLFRKEGQNVTLSCEQNLNHDAMYWYRQDPGQGLRLIYYSQIVNDFQKGDIAEGYSVSREKKESFPLTVTSAQKNPTAFYLCASSIPGSGNTIYFGEGSWLTVV.

Written as DNA, the CDR3 is TGTGCCAGCAGGTTCCCGGGGAGTCGTCATCAGCCCCAGCATTTT. Amino acid sequence: CASRFPGSRHQPQHF. The V call is TRBV28, the J call TRBJ1-5; D is unclear. Germline V gives CDR1 MDHEN, CDR2 SYDVKM. CDR3 size: 15 residues. Trimming cost V 6 bases and J 5 bases, with 17 bases left between them.

The chain employs TRBV27 and TRBJ1-3; 8 bases line up with TRBD1. The CDR3 contains 16 residues. After removal of 5 bases from V and 0 bases from J, the junction contained 6 bases not matched to a gene. The germline CDR1 and CDR2 sequences are MNHEY and SMNVEV (reference sequence). Here the CDR3 DNA reads TGTGCCAGCAGTCCCGGACAGGGCCTCTCTGGAAACACCATATATTTT. Its translation is CASSPGQGLSGNTIYF.

V usage is TRBV7-9 and J usage is TRBJ1-4, with TRBD1 matching 7 bases. Germline loops: CDR1 SEHNR, CDR2 FQNEAQ (reference sequence). CDR3 length equals 15 residues. V lost 5 bases to trimming and J lost 6 bases; unmatched junction nucleotides: 9. The CDR3 is CASSRSQGIHEKLFF. In DNA, the CDR3 is TGTGCCAGCAGCCGGTCACAGGGGATCCATGAAAAACTGTTTTTT.

The V call is TRBV7-3, the J call TRBJ2-1; the D gene is possibly TRBD1 (5 bases). Trimming took off 5 bases at V and 2 bases at J, with 19 bases between the two ends. CDR3 length: 17 amino acids. Per germline, CDR1 SGHTA and CDR2 FQGTGA. The CDR3 DNA sequence: TGTGCCAGCAGCCCGAACCCGGGTCAGGGAACCTACAATGAGCAGTTCTTC. Its translation is CASSPNPGQGTYNEQFF.

The chain uses TRBV18 and TRBJ2-7; D gene ambiguous. This CDR3 is built from 11 residues. Per the germline V gene, CDR1 is KGHSH and CDR2 is LQKENI. V was shortened by 5 bases and J by 3 bases, with 5 bases between the two germline ends. CDR3 in amino acids: CASSENYEQYF. For the CDR3, the DNA is TGTGCCAGCTCAGAAAACTACGAGCAGTACTTC. Full variable domain (remainder filled in from reference TRBV18 and TRBJ2-7): NAGVMQNPRHLVRRRGQEARLRCSPMKGHSHVYWYRQLPEEGLKFMVYLQKENIIDESGMPKERFSAEFPKEGPSILRIQQVVRGDSAAYFCASSENYEQYFGPGTRLTVT.

The chain is built from TRBV30 and TRBJ1-2; D ambiguous. Germline V gene sequence: CDR1 GTSNPN, CDR2 SVGIG (reference sequence). This CDR3 spans 12 amino acids. Trimming shortened V by 1 base and J by 8 bases, and 11 bases separated the two germline ends. DNA of the CDR3: TGTGCCTGGAGTGAGGTAGGAAAAGGCTACACCTTC. Translating gives CAWSEVGKGYTF.

V is TRBV5-4 and J is TRBJ2-4; D is possibly TRBD1 (6 bases). In germline, CDR1 is SGHNT, CDR2 YYREEE (reference sequence). V dropped 1 base and J dropped 6 bases, with 14 bases sitting between them. The CDR3 totals 15 residues. The CDR3 protein is CASSLPSRGINIQYF. CDR3 coding DNA: TGTGCCAGCAGCTTGCCGTCCAGGGGAATAAACATTCAGTACTTC.

V is TRBV28 and J is TRBJ1-1, with D possibly matching TRBD1 (5 bases). Trimming shortened V by 4 bases and J by 6 bases, and 12 bases separated the two germline ends. Germline loops: CDR1 MDHEN, CDR2 SYDVKM. CDR3 length equals 13 residues. The CDR3 nucleotides are TGTGCCAGCAGTTCCGGCCAGGGCGCTGAAGCTTTCTTT. It yields the protein CASSSGQGAEAFF.

This clone was recorded once. V and J are TRBV15 and TRBJ2-7, with 9 bases lining up with TRBD1. CDR1 and CDR2 from the germline V gene are LNHNV and YYDKDF (reference sequence). The CDR3 covers 13 residues. V gave up 4 bases and J gave up 3 bases; unmatched junction bases: 1. CDR3 bases: TGTGCCACCAGCACGGGACAGGGCTACGAGCAGTACTTC. As protein: CATSTGQGYEQYF.

This clone was seen a single time. The rearrangement links TRBV9 to TRBJ2-3, with no clear D. V was pared by 7 bases and J by 5 bases, with 5 bases between. Germline lookup yields CDR1 SGDLS and CDR2 YYNGEE. The CDR3 covers 10 residues. CDR3 bases: TGTGCCAGCGGGTTAGATACGCAGTATTTT. Amino acid sequence: CASGLDTQYF.

J is TRBJ2-5 and V is TRBV5-1; D remains unclear. Trimming stripped 2 bases from V and 1 base from J, with 6 bases between. Germline loops: CDR1 SGHRS, CDR2 YFSETQ. This CDR3 is 13 amino acids long. The CDR3 DNA sequence: TGCGCCAGCAGCTTTTCCCCCCAAGAGACCCAGTACTTC. This encodes CASSFSPQETQYF.

J is TRBJ2-7 and V is TRBV5-6; D gene ambiguous. Germline-derived CDR1 and CDR2 are SGHDT and YYEEEE. The CDR3 runs 13 residues. V was trimmed by 5 bases and J by 7 bases, leaving 16 bases between them. CDR3 protein: CASSTQSWGEQYV. CDR3 nucleotides: TGTGCCAGCAGTACCCAAAGTTGGGGAGAGCAGTACGTC.

The chain uses TRBV28 and TRBJ1-5; no firm D call. The V end lost 6 bases, the J end lost 8 bases, and 11 bases lay between the germline ends. This CDR3 contains 12 residues. The germline gives CDR1 MDHEN, CDR2 SYDVKM. CDR3 region: CASRASGKPQHF. The CDR3 coding sequence is TGTGCCAGCAGGGCTTCGGGGAAGCCCCAGCATTTT.

The genes are TRBV5-1 and TRBJ2-5; D perhaps matches TRBD1 (5 bases). V gave up 5 bases and J gave up 1 base, with 18 bases separating them. This CDR3 is 16 amino acids long. Germline V lookup: CDR1 SGHRS, CDR2 YFSETQ. CDR3 sequence: CASSSQGIPLQETQYF. CDR3 DNA sequence: TGCGCCAGCAGTAGCCAGGGAATCCCCCTCCAAGAGACCCAGTACTTC.

The chain uses TRBV7-9 and TRBJ1-1; no reliable D call. The ends were cut back, 8 bases at V and 1 base at J, with 5 bases in the middle. The CDR3 runs to 11 residues. The germline CDR1 and CDR2 sequences are SEHNR and FQNEAQ (reference sequence). CDR3: CASVGNTEAFF. CDR3 in DNA: TGTGCCAGCGTGGGGAACACTGAAGCTTTCTTT.